A selection of T cell receptor beta chains follows, all from one sample in a study of cytomegalovirus exposure and HLA in healthy donors. The method was immunoSEQ multiplex PCR; TCRdb's version includes in-frame clones alone and lacks a portion of them. This table lists fewer than 200,000 clones. Material for sequencing was PBMCs. All receptors derive from a man aged 30 to 39 in good health and CMV-seronegative. Both conserved end residues are part of each CDR3. The order of the fields is V gene, J gene, CDR3 length, D gene, CDR3 DNA, CDR3 protein. A D gene is named only where the DNA matches it firmly.

v_gene: TRBV10-2
j_gene: TRBJ1-3
len: 15
d_gene: -
CDR3nt: TGCGCCAGCAGCATCACGGTTAACTCTGGAAACACCATATATTTT
CDR3aa: CASSITVNSGNTIYF

v_gene: TRBV19
j_gene: TRBJ1-5
len: 14
d_gene: -
CDR3nt: TGTGCCAGTACCACTTGGACGGGGAATCAGCCCCAGCATTTT
CDR3aa: CASTTWTGNQPQHF

v_gene: TRBV2
j_gene: TRBJ1-2
len: 14
d_gene: -
CDR3nt: TGTGCCAGCAGTCCCCTAGGGGGTTTAGCTGGCTACACCTTC
CDR3aa: CASSPLGGLAGYTF

v_gene: TRBV7-2
j_gene: TRBJ2-1
len: 18
d_gene: TRBD2
CDR3nt: TGTGCCAGCAGCCTCATGGGGCTAGCGGGAGTTCCCTACAATGAGCAGTTCTTC
CDR3aa: CASSLMGLAGVPYNEQFF

v_gene: TRBV7-8
j_gene: TRBJ2-7
len: 13
d_gene: TRBD1
CDR3nt: TGTGCCAGCAGCTGGACAGGACCCTACGAGCAGTACTTC
CDR3aa: CASSWTGPYEQYF

v_gene: TRBV6-5
j_gene: TRBJ1-3
len: 15
d_gene: -
CDR3nt: TGTGCCAGCAGTAGGGACACCGACTCTGGAAACACCATATATTTT
CDR3aa: CASSRDTDSGNTIYF

v_gene: TRBV12-5
j_gene: TRBJ2-2
len: 12
d_gene: -
CDR3nt: TGTGCTAGTTTCAGGGCAGGCGGGGAGCTGTTTTTT
CDR3aa: CASFRAGGELFF

v_gene: TRBV6-5
j_gene: TRBJ2-1
len: 12
d_gene: -
CDR3nt: TGTGCCAGCAGTTCGACGACAGGACTGCAGTTCTTC
CDR3aa: CASSSTTGLQFF

v_gene: TRBV19
j_gene: TRBJ2-3
len: 16
d_gene: TRBD1
CDR3nt: TGTGCCAGTAGTTTAAGACAGGGGGCTAGCACAGATACGCAGTATTTT
CDR3aa: CASSLRQGASTDTQYF

v_gene: TRBV7-9
j_gene: TRBJ2-7
len: 14
d_gene: TRBD1
CDR3nt: TGTGCCAGCAGCTTAAAACAGGGGGTGGATGAGCAGTACTTC
CDR3aa: CASSLKQGVDEQYF

v_gene: TRBV7-6
j_gene: TRBJ2-7
len: 17
d_gene: -
CDR3nt: TGTGCCAGCAGCCCCTCCAGTGACGGGGTTATAACCTACGAGCAGTACTTC
CDR3aa: CASSPSSDGVITYEQYF

v_gene: TRBV9
j_gene: TRBJ2-7
len: 14
d_gene: -
CDR3nt: TGTGCCAGCAGCGCCGCTGGCCGGAGCTACGAGCAGTACTTC
CDR3aa: CASSAAGRSYEQYF

v_gene: TRBV6-6
j_gene: TRBJ1-4
len: 16
d_gene: TRBD1
CDR3nt: TGTGCCAGCAGCGAGCGGACAGGGGCAGGAAATGAAAAACTGTTTTTT
CDR3aa: CASSERTGAGNEKLFF

v_gene: TRBV29-1
j_gene: TRBJ2-5
len: 13
d_gene: -
CDR3nt: TGCAGCGGGACCAGGACAAATCAAGAGACCCAGTACTTC
CDR3aa: CSGTRTNQETQYF

v_gene: TRBV10-3
j_gene: TRBJ1-2
len: 16
d_gene: TRBD1
CDR3nt: TGTGCCATCAGTGAGTCTGGGACAGCTGCTAACTATGGCTACACCTTC
CDR3aa: CAISESGTAANYGYTF

v_gene: TRBV28
j_gene: TRBJ1-5
len: 17
d_gene: -
CDR3nt: TGTGCCAGCACTCTCGGCGGGAGCTCATATAGCAATCAGCCCCAGCATTTT
CDR3aa: CASTLGGSSYSNQPQHF